A selection of T cell receptor beta chains follows, all from one sample in a study of blood T cell repertoires in COVID-19. Some clones are missing from TCRdb's copy, which holds only in-frame ones; the method was immunoSEQ multiplex PCR. The sample has about 260,000 clones; approximately 82% are singletons. The sequenced sample consisted of peripheral blood. Receptors were obtained from a woman over 75 with acute or convalescent COVID-19. CDR3s include the opening cysteine and the closing phenylalanine or tryptophan. Each record gives: CDR3 length, V gene, D gene, J gene, clone size, CDR3 DNA, CDR3 protein. The D gene is left open where the match is weak. Where a row states a size, it is once, few, many or the class of an expanded clone; other rows omit it.

CDR3 length: 18; V gene: TRBV7-3; D gene: TRBD2; J gene: TRBJ2-7; clone size: NA; CDR3 DNA: TGTGCCAGCAGCTCGTGGACTAGCGGGGGACCCGACCGTTACGAGCAGTACTTC; CDR3 protein: CASSSWTSGGPDRYEQYF
CDR3 length: 14; V gene: TRBV29-1; D gene: NA; J gene: TRBJ1-2; clone size: few; CDR3 DNA: TGCAGCGTTGCAAAGCCTGGGGGGGCGCGGGGCTACACCTTC; CDR3 protein: CSVAKPGGARGYTF
CDR3 length: 14; V gene: TRBV18; D gene: NA; J gene: TRBJ2-7; clone size: few; CDR3 DNA: TGTGCCAGCTCAAAACCCCTGGAGTACTACGAGCAGTACTTC; CDR3 protein: CASSKPLEYYEQYF
CDR3 length: 14; V gene: TRBV30; D gene: NA; J gene: TRBJ1-3; clone size: NA; CDR3 DNA: TGTGCCTGGAGCATAAAGGGAGTCCGGGACACCATATATTTT; CDR3 protein: CAWSIKGVRDTIYF
CDR3 length: 12; V gene: TRBV12-3/TRBV12-4; D gene: TRBD1; J gene: TRBJ1-1; clone size: NA; CDR3 DNA: TGTGCCAGCAGCCAACAGGGGGCTGAAGCTTTCTTT; CDR3 protein: CASSQQGAEAFF
CDR3 length: 13; V gene: TRBV5-1; D gene: NA; J gene: TRBJ1-2; clone size: NA; CDR3 DNA: TGCGCCAGCAGCGTGGACGGTGACTATGGCTACACCTTC; CDR3 protein: CASSVDGDYGYTF
CDR3 length: 15; V gene: TRBV7-9; D gene: TRBD1; J gene: TRBJ2-2; clone size: NA; CDR3 DNA: TGTGCCAGCAGCCGGGACAGGGGGCTCACCGGGGAGCTGTTTTTT; CDR3 protein: CASSRDRGLTGELFF
CDR3 length: 15; V gene: TRBV18; D gene: TRBD2; J gene: TRBJ2-7; clone size: few; CDR3 DNA: TGTGCCAGCTCACCCGGACTAGCGGGCCTCTACGAGCAGTACTTC; CDR3 protein: CASSPGLAGLYEQYF
CDR3 length: 14; V gene: TRBV9; D gene: NA; J gene: TRBJ1-2; clone size: few; CDR3 DNA: TGTGCCAGCAGCGGCGACAACGCCGGATCTGGCTACACCTTC; CDR3 protein: CASSGDNAGSGYTF
CDR3 length: 18; V gene: TRBV4-2; D gene: TRBD1; J gene: TRBJ1-4; clone size: NA; CDR3 DNA: TGTGCCAGCAGCCAAGCCGGGACAGGGGGCAGAGGGAATGAAAAACTGTTTTTT; CDR3 protein: CASSQAGTGGRGNEKLFF
CDR3 length: 19; V gene: TRBV5-3; D gene: NA; J gene: TRBJ1-5; clone size: few; CDR3 DNA: TGTGCCAGAAGCTTCTTCGGGAGAGTCTTTTCATTAGGCAATCAGCCCCAGCATTTT; CDR3 protein: CARSFFGRVFSLGNQPQHF
CDR3 length: 12; V gene: TRBV6-5; D gene: TRBD2; J gene: TRBJ2-7; clone size: NA; CDR3 DNA: TGTGCCAGCAGTTACTCAGGGACTAGCAAGTACTTC; CDR3 protein: CASSYSGTSKYF
CDR3 length: 14; V gene: TRBV5-6; D gene: NA; J gene: TRBJ1-6; clone size: NA; CDR3 DNA: TGTGCCAGCAGCCCCGGGGGTCGGAATTCACCCCTCCACTTT; CDR3 protein: CASSPGGRNSPLHF
CDR3 length: 13; V gene: TRBV5-1; D gene: NA; J gene: TRBJ2-7; clone size: NA; CDR3 DNA: TGCGCCAGCAGCATTGGACAGACTTACGAGCAGTACTTC; CDR3 protein: CASSIGQTYEQYF
CDR3 length: 14; V gene: TRBV9; D gene: NA; J gene: TRBJ1-1; clone size: NA; CDR3 DNA: TGTGCCAGCAGCGTAGCTGGTAGGAACACTGAAGCTTTCTTT; CDR3 protein: CASSVAGRNTEAFF
CDR3 length: 18; V gene: TRBV7-2; D gene: TRBD2; J gene: TRBJ2-1; clone size: NA; CDR3 DNA: TGTGCCAGCAGCTTAGAAGGGACTAGCGGGAGGTTCTACAATGAGCAGTTCTTC; CDR3 protein: CASSLEGTSGRFYNEQFF
CDR3 length: 15; V gene: TRBV5-4; D gene: NA; J gene: TRBJ2-3; clone size: once; CDR3 DNA: TGTGCCACTCAGGGCCACGACTTTAGCACAGATACGCAGTATTTT; CDR3 protein: CATQGHDFSTDTQYF
CDR3 length: 15; V gene: TRBV3-1/TRBV3-2; D gene: TRBD2; J gene: TRBJ2-5; clone size: once; CDR3 DNA: TGTGCCAGCAGCCAAGGCACGGGAGGGAGGGAGACCCAGTACTTC; CDR3 protein: CASSQGTGGRETQYF
CDR3 length: 14; V gene: TRBV7-8; D gene: NA; J gene: TRBJ2-5; clone size: NA; CDR3 DNA: TGTGCCAGCAGCTTAGGCCCGGGGGTAGAGACCCAGTACTTC; CDR3 protein: CASSLGPGVETQYF
CDR3 length: 12; V gene: TRBV11-1; D gene: NA; J gene: TRBJ1-2; clone size: NA; CDR3 DNA: TGTGCCAGCAGCCCAACAACCCATGGCTACACCTTC; CDR3 protein: CASSPTTHGYTF
CDR3 length: 18; V gene: TRBV7-2; D gene: TRBD2; J gene: TRBJ2-3; clone size: NA; CDR3 DNA: TGTGCCAGCAGCTTAGAGGCCCTAGCGGGGGACTTGACAGATACGCAGTATTTT; CDR3 protein: CASSLEALAGDLTDTQYF
CDR3 length: 15; V gene: TRBV2; D gene: TRBD2; J gene: TRBJ2-5; clone size: NA; CDR3 DNA: TGTGCCAGCAGCGCCGGGACTAGCGGGGGGCTTAGTCAGTACTTC; CDR3 protein: CASSAGTSGGLSQYF
CDR3 length: 14; V gene: TRBV20-1; D gene: TRBD2; J gene: TRBJ2-7; clone size: NA; CDR3 DNA: TGCAGTGCTAGTAATCTAGCGGGAGGATACGAGCAGTACTTC; CDR3 protein: CSASNLAGGYEQYF
CDR3 length: 14; V gene: TRBV6-5; D gene: TRBD1; J gene: TRBJ1-2; clone size: NA; CDR3 DNA: TGTGCCAGCAGTTACGGCCAGGGGGCATGGGGCTACACCTTC; CDR3 protein: CASSYGQGAWGYTF
CDR3 length: 17; V gene: TRBV7-2; D gene: NA; J gene: TRBJ2-2; clone size: NA; CDR3 DNA: TGTGCCAGCAGCTTAGACCGTGAAAGGGGTTCTGCCGGGGAGCTGTTTTTT; CDR3 protein: CASSLDRERGSAGELFF
CDR3 length: 19; V gene: TRBV4-2; D gene: TRBD2; J gene: TRBJ2-5; clone size: NA; CDR3 DNA: TGTGCCAGCAGCCAACTTGGGACTATGGGCGGGAGGGCCTTGGAGACCCAGTACTTC; CDR3 protein: CASSQLGTMGGRALETQYF
CDR3 length: 14; V gene: TRBV5-4; D gene: TRBD1; J gene: TRBJ2-1; clone size: once; CDR3 DNA: TGTGCCAGCAGCGCCGGGACAGGGGGCGGTGAGCAGTTCTTC; CDR3 protein: CASSAGTGGGEQFF
CDR3 length: 15; V gene: TRBV9; D gene: TRBD2; J gene: TRBJ2-1; clone size: NA; CDR3 DNA: TGTGCCAGCAGCGAGACTAGCGGGAGTCACAATGAGCAGTTCTTC; CDR3 protein: CASSETSGSHNEQFF
CDR3 length: 17; V gene: TRBV7-2; D gene: TRBD2; J gene: TRBJ2-3; clone size: NA; CDR3 DNA: TGTGCCAGCAGCTTATTCTCCAGCGGGGGGGCTACAGATACGCAGTATTTT; CDR3 protein: CASSLFSSGGATDTQYF
CDR3 length: 14; V gene: TRBV7-3; D gene: NA; J gene: TRBJ2-7; clone size: NA; CDR3 DNA: TGTGCCAGCAGCCTAGGGCCCACTAGTTACGAGCAGTACTTC; CDR3 protein: CASSLGPTSYEQYF
CDR3 length: 21; V gene: TRBV2; D gene: NA; J gene: TRBJ1-2; clone size: NA; CDR3 DNA: TGTGCCAGCAGTGAAGCGGCCGATTTAGGGGCAGGACAGCAGGGTACCTATGGCTACACCTTC; CDR3 protein: CASSEAADLGAGQQGTYGYTF
CDR3 length: 15; V gene: TRBV27; D gene: TRBD2; J gene: TRBJ2-7; clone size: NA; CDR3 DNA: TGTGCCAGCAGACCTACTAGCGGGGGCTCCTACGAGCAGTACTTC; CDR3 protein: CASRPTSGGSYEQYF
CDR3 length: 14; V gene: TRBV19; D gene: NA; J gene: TRBJ1-1; clone size: NA; CDR3 DNA: TGTGCCAGTAGTACAGGGCTTGAGAACACTGAAGCTTTCTTT; CDR3 protein: CASSTGLENTEAFF
CDR3 length: 13; V gene: TRBV6-6; D gene: NA; J gene: TRBJ1-2; clone size: NA; CDR3 DNA: TGTGCCAGCAGTTATGGGGGCCTGAATGGCTACACCTTC; CDR3 protein: CASSYGGLNGYTF
CDR3 length: 13; V gene: TRBV6-5; D gene: TRBD1; J gene: TRBJ1-2; clone size: NA; CDR3 DNA: TGTGCCAGCAGTTCGGGACAGGGTTTTGGCTACACCTTC; CDR3 protein: CASSSGQGFGYTF
CDR3 length: 13; V gene: TRBV7-9; D gene: NA; J gene: TRBJ2-5; clone size: once; CDR3 DNA: TGTGCCAGCAGCAAACAAGGAGCGGAGACCCAGTACTTC; CDR3 protein: CASSKQGAETQYF
CDR3 length: 14; V gene: TRBV12-5; D gene: TRBD1; J gene: TRBJ1-4; clone size: once; CDR3 DNA: TGTGCTAGTGGCCGAGGGACAGGGGGAGAAAAACTGTTTTTT; CDR3 protein: CASGRGTGGEKLFF